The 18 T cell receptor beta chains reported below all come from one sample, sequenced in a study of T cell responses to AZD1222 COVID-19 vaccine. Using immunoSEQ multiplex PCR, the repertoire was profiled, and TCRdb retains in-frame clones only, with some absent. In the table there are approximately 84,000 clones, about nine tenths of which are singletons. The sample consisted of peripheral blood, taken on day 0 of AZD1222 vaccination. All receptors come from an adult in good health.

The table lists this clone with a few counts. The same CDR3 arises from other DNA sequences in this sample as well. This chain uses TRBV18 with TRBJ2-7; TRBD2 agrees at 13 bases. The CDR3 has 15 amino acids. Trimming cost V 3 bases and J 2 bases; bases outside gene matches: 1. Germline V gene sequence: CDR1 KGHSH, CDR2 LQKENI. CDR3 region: CASSPGLAGTYEQYF. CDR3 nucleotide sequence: TGTGCCAGCTCACCGGGACTAGCGGGGACCTACGAGCAGTACTTC.

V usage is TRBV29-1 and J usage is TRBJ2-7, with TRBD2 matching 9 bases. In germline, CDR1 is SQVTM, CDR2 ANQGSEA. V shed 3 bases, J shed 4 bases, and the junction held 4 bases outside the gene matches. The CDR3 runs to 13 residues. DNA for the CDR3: TGCAGCGTTGATGTTAGCGGGGGTTACGAGCAGTACTTC. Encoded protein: CSVDVSGGYEQYF.

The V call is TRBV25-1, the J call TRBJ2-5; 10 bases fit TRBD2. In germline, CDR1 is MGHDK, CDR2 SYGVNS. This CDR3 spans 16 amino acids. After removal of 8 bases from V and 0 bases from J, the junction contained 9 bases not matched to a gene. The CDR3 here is CASRPGTSAYQETQYF. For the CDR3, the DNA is TGTGCCAGCCGACCCGGGACTAGCGCGTACCAAGAGACCCAGTACTTC.

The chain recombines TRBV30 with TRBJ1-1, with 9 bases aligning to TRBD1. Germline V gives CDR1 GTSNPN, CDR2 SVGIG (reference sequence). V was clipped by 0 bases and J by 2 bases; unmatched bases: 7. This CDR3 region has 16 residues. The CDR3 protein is CAWSVRDRVFNTEAFF. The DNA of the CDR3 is TGTGCCTGGAGTGTACGGGACAGGGTCTTTAACACTGAAGCTTTCTTT.

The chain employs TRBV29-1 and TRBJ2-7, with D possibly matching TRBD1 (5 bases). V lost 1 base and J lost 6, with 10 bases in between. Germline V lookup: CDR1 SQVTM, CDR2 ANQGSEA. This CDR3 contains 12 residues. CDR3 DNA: TGCAGCGTTGAAGGTGTGGGGCTCGAGCAGTACTTC. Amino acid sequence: CSVEGVGLEQYF.

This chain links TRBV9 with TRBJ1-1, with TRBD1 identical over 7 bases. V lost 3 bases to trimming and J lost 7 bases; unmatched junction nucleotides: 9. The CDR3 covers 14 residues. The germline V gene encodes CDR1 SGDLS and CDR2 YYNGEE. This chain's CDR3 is CASSGLTGSYEAFF. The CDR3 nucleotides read TGTGCCAGCAGCGGGCTGACAGGGTCCTATGAAGCTTTCTTT.

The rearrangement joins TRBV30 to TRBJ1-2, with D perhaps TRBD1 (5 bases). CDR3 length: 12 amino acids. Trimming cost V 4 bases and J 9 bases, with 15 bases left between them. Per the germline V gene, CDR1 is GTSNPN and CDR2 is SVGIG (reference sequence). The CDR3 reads CAWTSRGGSYTF. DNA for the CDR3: TGTGCCTGGACTTCGAGGGGTGGTAGCTACACCTTC.

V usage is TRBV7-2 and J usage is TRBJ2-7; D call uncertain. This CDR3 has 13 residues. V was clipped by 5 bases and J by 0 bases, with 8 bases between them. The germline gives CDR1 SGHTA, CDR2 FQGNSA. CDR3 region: CASSPPSSYEQYF. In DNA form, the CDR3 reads TGTGCCAGCAGCCCGCCCAGCTCCTACGAGCAGTACTTC.

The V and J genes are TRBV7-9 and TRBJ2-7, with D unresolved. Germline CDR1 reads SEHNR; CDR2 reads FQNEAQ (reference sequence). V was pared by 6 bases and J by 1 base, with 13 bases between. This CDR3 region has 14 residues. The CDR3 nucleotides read TGTGCCAGCAGGTGGATAGAGAGTTCCTACGAGCAGTACTTC. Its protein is CASRWIESSYEQYF.

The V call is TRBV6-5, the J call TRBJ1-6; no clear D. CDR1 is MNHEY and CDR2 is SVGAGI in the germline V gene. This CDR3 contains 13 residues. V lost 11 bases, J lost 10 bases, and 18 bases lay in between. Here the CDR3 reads CAPLNLASSPLHF. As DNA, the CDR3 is TGTGCCCCTCTCAACCTCGCCAGCTCACCCCTCCACTTT.

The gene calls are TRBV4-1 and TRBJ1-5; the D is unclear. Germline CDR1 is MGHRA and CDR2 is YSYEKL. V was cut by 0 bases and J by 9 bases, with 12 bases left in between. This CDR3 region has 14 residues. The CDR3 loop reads CASSQEVGVRPQHF. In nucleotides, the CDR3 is TGCGCCAGCAGCCAAGAGGTAGGAGTGCGGCCCCAGCATTTT.

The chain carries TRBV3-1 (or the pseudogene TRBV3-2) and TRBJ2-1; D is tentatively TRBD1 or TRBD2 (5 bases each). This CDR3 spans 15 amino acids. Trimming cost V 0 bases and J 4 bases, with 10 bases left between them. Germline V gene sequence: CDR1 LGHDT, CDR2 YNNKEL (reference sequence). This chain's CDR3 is CASSQEGDPYNEQFF. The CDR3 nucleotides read TGTGCCAGCAGCCAAGAGGGGGATCCGTACAATGAGCAGTTCTTC.

CDR3 in DNA: TGTGCCAGCTCACCACCAGGGAGAACCTACGAGCAGTACTTC. Amino acids: CASSPPGRTYEQYF. This chain connects TRBV18 to TRBJ2-7, with D perhaps TRBD2 (5 bases). Germline V gene lookup returns CDR1 KGHSH and CDR2 LQKENI. V was pared by 0 bases and J by 2 bases, with 8 bases between. There are 14 residues in the CDR3. Variable domain in full (rest from reference TRBV18 and TRBJ2-7): NAGVMQNPRHLVRRRGQEARLRCSPMKGHSHVYWYRQLPEEGLKFMVYLQKENIIDESGMPKERFSAEFPKEGPSILRIQQVVRGDSAAYFCASSPPGRTYEQYFGPGTRLTVT.

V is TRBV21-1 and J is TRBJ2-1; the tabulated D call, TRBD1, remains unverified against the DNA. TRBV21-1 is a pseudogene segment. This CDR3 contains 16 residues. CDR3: CASSKKIGGHPHRQFF. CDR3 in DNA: TGTGCCAGCAGCAAAAAAATAGGGGGACACCCGCATCGGCAGTTCTTC.

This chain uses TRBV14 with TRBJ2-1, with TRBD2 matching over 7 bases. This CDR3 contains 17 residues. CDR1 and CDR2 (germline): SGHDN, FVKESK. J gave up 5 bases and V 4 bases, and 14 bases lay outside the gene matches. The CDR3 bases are TGTGCCAGCAGCCCCCTGCGGGAGTTTGGAAGGCACAATGAGCAGTTCTTC. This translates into CASSPLREFGRHNEQFF.

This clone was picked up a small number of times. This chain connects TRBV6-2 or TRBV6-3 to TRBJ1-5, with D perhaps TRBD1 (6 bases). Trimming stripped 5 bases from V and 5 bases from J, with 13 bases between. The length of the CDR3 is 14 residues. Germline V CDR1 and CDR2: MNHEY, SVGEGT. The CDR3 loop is CASSTRTEDQPQHF. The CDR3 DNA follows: TGTGCCAGCAGTACGCGGACAGAGGATCAGCCCCAGCATTTT.

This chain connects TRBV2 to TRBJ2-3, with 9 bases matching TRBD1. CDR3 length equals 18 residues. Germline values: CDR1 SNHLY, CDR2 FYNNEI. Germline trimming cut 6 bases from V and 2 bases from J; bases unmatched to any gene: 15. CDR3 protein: CASRGTGHALRHTDTQYF. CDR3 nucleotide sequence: TGTGCCAGCAGGGGGACAGGGCACGCACTCCGCCACACAGATACGCAGTATTTT.

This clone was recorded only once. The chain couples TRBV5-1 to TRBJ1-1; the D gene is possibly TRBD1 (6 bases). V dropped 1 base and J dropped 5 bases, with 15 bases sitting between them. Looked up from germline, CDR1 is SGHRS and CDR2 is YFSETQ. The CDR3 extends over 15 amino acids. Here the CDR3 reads CASSLFGGAGTEAFF. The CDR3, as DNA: TGCGCCAGCAGCTTGTTCGGGGGGGCAGGTACTGAAGCTTTCTTT.